The rows below give T cell receptor beta chains drawn from one sample of a study of shared clonotypes between healthy human individuals. Produced via immunoSEQ multiplex PCR; TCRdb's table is partial and in-frame only. The repertoire has 150,000 to 200,000 clones, approximately 70% of them found once; the top ten carry 8% to 13%. Source material: memory CD4+ T cells sorted from blood. These receptors all stem from a man aged 25 to 40 in good health. Each CDR3 is given with its conserved first and last residue. D genes are given only for firm matches. Clone size is not always given. Where it is, it says once, few, many or a class for expanded clones.

V gene: TRBV5-1; clone size: NA; D gene: NA; J gene: TRBJ2-2; CDR3 DNA: TGCGCCAGCAGCTTGTTCGGGGCCGGGGAGCTGTTTTTT; CDR3 protein: CASSLFGAGELFF
V gene: TRBV7-9; clone size: NA; D gene: TRBD1; J gene: TRBJ2-5; CDR3 DNA: TGTGCCAGCACAGGGGGCGCTTCGTTTCAAGAGACCCAGTACTTC; CDR3 protein: CASTGGASFQETQYF
V gene: TRBV19; clone size: few; D gene: NA; J gene: TRBJ2-2; CDR3 DNA: TGTGCCAGTAGTATAGCAATCGGCGGGGAGCTGTTTTTT; CDR3 protein: CASSIAIGGELFF
V gene: TRBV6-1; clone size: NA; D gene: TRBD1; J gene: TRBJ2-7; CDR3 DNA: TGTGCCACTTGCCGGGACAGTACCTACGAGCAGTACTTC; CDR3 protein: CATCRDSTYEQYF
V gene: TRBV10-3; clone size: NA; D gene: NA; J gene: TRBJ1-5; CDR3 DNA: TGTGCCATCGCGGAGGGGAGCAATCAGCCCCAGCATTTT; CDR3 protein: CAIAEGSNQPQHF
V gene: TRBV28; clone size: once; D gene: NA; J gene: TRBJ2-3; CDR3 DNA: TGTGCCAGCAGTAAAGGCGGGAGCACAGATACGCAGTATTTT; CDR3 protein: CASSKGGSTDTQYF
V gene: TRBV5-1; clone size: NA; D gene: TRBD1; J gene: TRBJ2-3; CDR3 DNA: TGCGCCAGCAGCCTACCGGACAGGGGAGGCACAGATACGCAGTATTTT; CDR3 protein: CASSLPDRGGTDTQYF
V gene: TRBV6-6; clone size: NA; D gene: TRBD1; J gene: TRBJ1-4; CDR3 DNA: TGTGCCAGCAATAAGCCGGGACAGGGCAATGAAAAACTGTTTTTT; CDR3 protein: CASNKPGQGNEKLFF
V gene: TRBV19; clone size: NA; D gene: TRBD1; J gene: TRBJ2-5; CDR3 DNA: TGTGCCAGTAGTATAGCAGGGGGTGGTGGAGAGACCCAGTACTTC; CDR3 protein: CASSIAGGGGETQYF
V gene: TRBV4-3; clone size: NA; D gene: TRBD1; J gene: TRBJ2-5; CDR3 DNA: TGCGCCAGCAGCCAAGGAAATCGGCAGGGGGCCCAAGAGACCCAGTACTTC; CDR3 protein: CASSQGNRQGAQETQYF
V gene: TRBV7-2; clone size: NA; D gene: TRBD2; J gene: TRBJ2-7; CDR3 DNA: TGTGCCAGCAGCTCAGGACTAGCGGTCGACGAGCAGTACTTC; CDR3 protein: CASSSGLAVDEQYF
V gene: TRBV5-1; clone size: NA; D gene: NA; J gene: TRBJ2-7; CDR3 DNA: TGCGCCAGCAGTCCGGAGGGGGTCGGCGAGCAGTACTTC; CDR3 protein: CASSPEGVGEQYF
V gene: TRBV7-8; clone size: NA; D gene: NA; J gene: TRBJ1-4; CDR3 DNA: TGTGCCAGCAGCCACCGATCGACGGGGATTGGTGAAAAACTGTTTTTT; CDR3 protein: CASSHRSTGIGEKLFF
V gene: TRBV5-1; clone size: NA; D gene: NA; J gene: TRBJ2-5; CDR3 DNA: TGCGCCAGCAGCTTTCTGCGGACTCCACAGGAGACCCAGTACTTC; CDR3 protein: CASSFLRTPQETQYF
V gene: TRBV18; clone size: NA; D gene: TRBD1; J gene: TRBJ1-1; CDR3 DNA: TGTGCCAGCTCACCCCGACAGGGGACGAACACTGAAGCTTTCTTT; CDR3 protein: CASSPRQGTNTEAFF
V gene: TRBV28; clone size: NA; D gene: NA; J gene: TRBJ2-5; CDR3 DNA: TGTGCCAGCAGCCTAACAGGGCTTTGGAGGGAGACCCAGTACTTC; CDR3 protein: CASSLTGLWRETQYF
V gene: TRBV5-1; clone size: NA; D gene: TRBD2; J gene: TRBJ2-1; CDR3 DNA: TGCGCCAGCAGCTCAACTAGCGGGACCTACAATGAGCAGTTCTTC; CDR3 protein: CASSSTSGTYNEQFF
V gene: TRBV6-1; clone size: NA; D gene: NA; J gene: TRBJ1-5; CDR3 DNA: TGTGCCAGCAGTCAATCCAGGTATAGCAATCAGCCCCAGCATTTT; CDR3 protein: CASSQSRYSNQPQHF
V gene: TRBV6-5; clone size: NA; D gene: TRBD1; J gene: TRBJ2-7; CDR3 DNA: TGTGCCAGCAGGCGACAGGGGAATCGCGAGCAGTACTTC; CDR3 protein: CASRRQGNREQYF
V gene: TRBV5-1; clone size: many; D gene: TRBD1; J gene: TRBJ2-7; CDR3 DNA: TGCGCCAGCAGCTTAGGGACAGGGGACCACGAGCAGTACTTC; CDR3 protein: CASSLGTGDHEQYF
V gene: TRBV14; clone size: few; D gene: TRBD2; J gene: TRBJ2-3; CDR3 DNA: TGTGCCAGCAGCCAAGTTAGTTTTGGAGCGGGAGCCCCAGATACGCAGTATTTT; CDR3 protein: CASSQVSFGAGAPDTQYF
V gene: TRBV25-1; clone size: NA; D gene: NA; J gene: TRBJ1-1; CDR3 DNA: TGTGCCAGCAGTTCCAATTTAGCACTGGCCGAAGCTTTCTTT; CDR3 protein: CASSSNLALAEAFF
V gene: TRBV7-6; clone size: few; D gene: NA; J gene: TRBJ2-1; CDR3 DNA: TGTGCCAGCAGCTCGGGACTGGGCGGGGTACTCGAGCAGTTCTTC; CDR3 protein: CASSSGLGGVLEQFF
V gene: TRBV28; clone size: few; D gene: NA; J gene: TRBJ2-7; CDR3 DNA: TGTGCCAGCAGGGTTTTCGGCAGTAACTACGAGCAGTACTTC; CDR3 protein: CASRVFGSNYEQYF
V gene: TRBV9; clone size: NA; D gene: TRBD1; J gene: TRBJ2-1; CDR3 DNA: TGTGCCAGCAGCGGAGGGGACAGCCGATACAATGAGCAGTTCTTC; CDR3 protein: CASSGGDSRYNEQFF
V gene: TRBV7-3; clone size: NA; D gene: TRBD2; J gene: TRBJ2-3; CDR3 DNA: TGTGCCAGCAGCGGGGAAGGGACTAGCGGGAGGCCGCAGTATTTT; CDR3 protein: CASSGEGTSGRPQYF
V gene: TRBV27; clone size: NA; D gene: TRBD2; J gene: TRBJ2-3; CDR3 DNA: TGTGCCAGCAGTTCGGCTAGCGGGACAAATACGCAGTATTTT; CDR3 protein: CASSSASGTNTQYF
V gene: TRBV13; clone size: NA; D gene: NA; J gene: TRBJ2-7; CDR3 DNA: TGTGCCAGCAGCTTTACATCCCATTTTGCGTACAGCTCCTACGAGCAGTACTTC; CDR3 protein: CASSFTSHFAYSSYEQYF
V gene: TRBV6-4; clone size: NA; D gene: NA; J gene: TRBJ2-3; CDR3 DNA: TGTGCCAGCAAGGAAACCCCAGCGGTCACAGATACGCAGTATTTT; CDR3 protein: CASKETPAVTDTQYF
V gene: TRBV10-1; clone size: NA; D gene: NA; J gene: TRBJ2-5; CDR3 DNA: TGCGCCAGCAGTGAGACAGCCCAAGAGACCCAGTACTTC; CDR3 protein: CASSETAQETQYF
V gene: TRBV2; clone size: NA; D gene: NA; J gene: TRBJ2-7; CDR3 DNA: TGTGCCAGCATGAGTATGGGGGGCGACGAGCAGTACTTC; CDR3 protein: CASMSMGGDEQYF
V gene: TRBV7-8; clone size: NA; D gene: TRBD2; J gene: TRBJ2-5; CDR3 DNA: TGTGCCAGCAGCTTAGAGGAGCGGGAGTTAGAGACCCAGTACTTC; CDR3 protein: CASSLEERELETQYF
V gene: TRBV5-6; clone size: once; D gene: NA; J gene: TRBJ2-5; CDR3 DNA: TGTGCCAGCAGCCGGGCGGGCGCGGAGACCCAGTACTTC; CDR3 protein: CASSRAGAETQYF
V gene: TRBV28; clone size: few; D gene: TRBD2; J gene: TRBJ2-7; CDR3 DNA: TGTGCCAGCAACGGCGGGAGTAGATCCTACGAGCAGTACTTC; CDR3 protein: CASNGGSRSYEQYF
V gene: TRBV28; clone size: NA; D gene: NA; J gene: TRBJ2-1; CDR3 DNA: TGTGCCAGCAGTTGGGGGACGGTATCGCAGTTCTTC; CDR3 protein: CASSWGTVSQFF
V gene: TRBV6-6; clone size: few; D gene: NA; J gene: TRBJ1-2; CDR3 DNA: TGTGCCAGCAGTATCGACCCAAACTATGGCTACACCTTC; CDR3 protein: CASSIDPNYGYTF
V gene: TRBV18; clone size: NA; D gene: NA; J gene: TRBJ2-5; CDR3 DNA: TGTGCCAGCTCACCTAGGCCAGCTCTTCAAGAGACCCAGTACTTC; CDR3 protein: CASSPRPALQETQYF
V gene: TRBV2; clone size: NA; D gene: TRBD1; J gene: TRBJ2-2; CDR3 DNA: TGTGCCAGCAGGTTGGGGACAGTCCCCACCGGGGAGCTGTTTTTT; CDR3 protein: CASRLGTVPTGELFF
V gene: TRBV11-2; clone size: NA; D gene: NA; J gene: TRBJ2-7; CDR3 DNA: TGTGCCAGCAGCTTAGCAGTGACCGAGCAGTACTTC; CDR3 protein: CASSLAVTEQYF
V gene: TRBV20-1; clone size: many; D gene: NA; J gene: TRBJ1-2; CDR3 DNA: TGCAGTGTCCAACCGGGTTATGGCTACACCTTC; CDR3 protein: CSVQPGYGYTF
V gene: TRBV29-1; clone size: few; D gene: TRBD2; J gene: TRBJ2-1; CDR3 DNA: TGCAGCGCAACCACTAGCGGCCTATACAATGAGCAGTTCTTC; CDR3 protein: CSATTSGLYNEQFF
V gene: TRBV7-9; clone size: NA; D gene: TRBD2; J gene: TRBJ2-5; CDR3 DNA: TGTGCCAGCAGCCGTACTAGCGGAGAGACCCAGTACTTC; CDR3 protein: CASSRTSGETQYF
V gene: TRBV9; clone size: NA; D gene: TRBD1; J gene: TRBJ2-2; CDR3 DNA: TGTGCCAGCAGCCCCCACGCAGGGGGCGGAACCGGGGAGCTGTTTTTT; CDR3 protein: CASSPHAGGGTGELFF